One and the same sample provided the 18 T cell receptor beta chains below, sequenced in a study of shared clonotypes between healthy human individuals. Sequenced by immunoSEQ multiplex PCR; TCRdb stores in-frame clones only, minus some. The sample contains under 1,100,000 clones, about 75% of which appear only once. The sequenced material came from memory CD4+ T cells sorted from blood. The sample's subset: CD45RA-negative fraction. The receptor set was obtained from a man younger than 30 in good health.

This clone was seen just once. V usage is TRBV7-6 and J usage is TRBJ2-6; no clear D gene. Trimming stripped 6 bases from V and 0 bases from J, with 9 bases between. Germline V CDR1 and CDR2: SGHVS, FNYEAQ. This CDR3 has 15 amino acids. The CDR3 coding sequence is TGTGCCAGCAGTCCTAGTAGCTCTGGGGCCAACGTCCTGACTTTC. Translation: CASSPSSSGANVLTF.

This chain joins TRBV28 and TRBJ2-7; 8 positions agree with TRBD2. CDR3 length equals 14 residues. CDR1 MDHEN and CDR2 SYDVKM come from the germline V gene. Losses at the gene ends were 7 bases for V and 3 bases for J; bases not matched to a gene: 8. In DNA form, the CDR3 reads TGTGCCAGCAAGACGCCGGGAGGGGTCTACGAGCAGTACTTC. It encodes CASKTPGGVYEQYF. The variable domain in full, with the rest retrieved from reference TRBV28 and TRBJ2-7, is DVKVTQSSRYLVKRTGEKVFLECVQDMDHENMFWYRQDPGLGLRLIYFSYDVKMKEKGDIPEGYSVSREKKERFSLILESASTNQTSMYLCASKTPGGVYEQYFGPGTRLTVT.

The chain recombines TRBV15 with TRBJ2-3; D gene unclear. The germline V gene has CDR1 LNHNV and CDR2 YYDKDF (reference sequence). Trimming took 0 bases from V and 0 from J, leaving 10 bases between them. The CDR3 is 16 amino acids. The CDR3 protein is CATSRDKERSTDTQYF. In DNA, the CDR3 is TGTGCCACCAGCAGAGATAAGGAACGGAGCACAGATACGCAGTATTTT.

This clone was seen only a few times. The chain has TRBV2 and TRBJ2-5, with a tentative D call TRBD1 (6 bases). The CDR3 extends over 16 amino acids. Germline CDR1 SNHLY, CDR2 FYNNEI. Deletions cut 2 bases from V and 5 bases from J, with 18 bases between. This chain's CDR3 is CASSELMDSRGETQYF. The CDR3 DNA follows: TGTGCCAGCAGTGAACTAATGGACTCTAGGGGGGAGACCCAGTACTTC.

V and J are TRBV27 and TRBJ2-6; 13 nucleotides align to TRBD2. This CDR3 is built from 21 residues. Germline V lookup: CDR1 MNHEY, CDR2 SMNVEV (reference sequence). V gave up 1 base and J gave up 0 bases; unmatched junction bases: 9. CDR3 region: CASSLYRTSGSLFSGANVLTF. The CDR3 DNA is TGTGCCAGCAGTTTATACCGGACTAGCGGGAGCCTATTCTCTGGGGCCAACGTCCTGACTTTC.

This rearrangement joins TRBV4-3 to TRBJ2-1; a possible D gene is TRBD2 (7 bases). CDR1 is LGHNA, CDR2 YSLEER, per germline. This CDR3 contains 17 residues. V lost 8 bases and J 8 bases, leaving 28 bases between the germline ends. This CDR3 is CASAQEGGGDIWYEQFF. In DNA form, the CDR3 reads TGCGCCAGCGCCCAGGAGGGGGGAGGGGACATTTGGTATGAGCAGTTCTTC.

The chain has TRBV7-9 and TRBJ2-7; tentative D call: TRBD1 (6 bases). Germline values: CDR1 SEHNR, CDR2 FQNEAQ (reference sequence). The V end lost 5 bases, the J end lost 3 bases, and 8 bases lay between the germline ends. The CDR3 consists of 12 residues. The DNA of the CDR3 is TGTGCCAGCAGCCAACAGGGCTACGAGCAGTACTTC. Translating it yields CASSQQGYEQYF.

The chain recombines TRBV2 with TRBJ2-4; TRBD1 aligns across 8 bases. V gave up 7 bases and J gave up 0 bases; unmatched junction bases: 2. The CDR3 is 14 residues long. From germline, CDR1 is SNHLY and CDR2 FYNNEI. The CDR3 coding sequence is TGTGCCAGCACGGGACAGGTAGCCAAAAACATTCAGTACTTC. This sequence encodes CASTGQVAKNIQYF.

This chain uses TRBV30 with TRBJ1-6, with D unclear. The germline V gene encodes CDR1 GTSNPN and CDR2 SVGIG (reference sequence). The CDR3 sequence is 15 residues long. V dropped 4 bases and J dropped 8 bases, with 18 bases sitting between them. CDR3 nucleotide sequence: TGTGCCTGGACTTTGGGCCGATCCCCCGATTCACCCCTCCACTTT. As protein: CAWTLGRSPDSPLHF.

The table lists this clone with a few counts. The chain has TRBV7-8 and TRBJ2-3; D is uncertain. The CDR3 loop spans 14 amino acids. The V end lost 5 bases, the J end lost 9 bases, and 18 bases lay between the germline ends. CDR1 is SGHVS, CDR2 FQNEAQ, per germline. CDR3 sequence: CASSLSDRSETQYF. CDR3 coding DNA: TGTGCCAGCAGCCTCTCGGACCGTTCTGAGACGCAGTATTTT.

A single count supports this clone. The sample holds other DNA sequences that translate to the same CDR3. This chain's CDR3 is CASSYSGSTNEKLFF. As DNA, the CDR3 is TGTGCCAGCAGTTACTCCGGATCAACTAATGAAAAACTGTTTTTT. The chain carries TRBV6-5 and TRBJ1-4, with no clear D. The V end lost 0 bases, the J end lost 0 bases, and 5 bases lay between the germline ends. This CDR3 is 15 amino acids long. Germline loops: CDR1 MNHEY, CDR2 SVGAGI.

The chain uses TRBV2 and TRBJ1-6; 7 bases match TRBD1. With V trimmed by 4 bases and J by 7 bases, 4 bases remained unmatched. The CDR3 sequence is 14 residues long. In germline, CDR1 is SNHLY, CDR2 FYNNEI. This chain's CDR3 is CASSGQGTNSPLHF. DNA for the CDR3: TGTGCCAGCAGTGGACAGGGAACGAATTCACCCCTCCACTTT.

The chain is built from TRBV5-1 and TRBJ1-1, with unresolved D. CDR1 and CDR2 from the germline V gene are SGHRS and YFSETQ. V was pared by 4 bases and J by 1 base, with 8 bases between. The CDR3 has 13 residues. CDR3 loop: CASSPGWNTEAFF. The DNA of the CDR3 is TGCGCCAGCAGCCCTGGGTGGAACACTGAAGCTTTCTTT.

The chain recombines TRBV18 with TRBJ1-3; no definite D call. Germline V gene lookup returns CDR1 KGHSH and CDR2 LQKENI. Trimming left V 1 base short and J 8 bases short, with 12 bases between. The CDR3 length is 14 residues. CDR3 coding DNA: TGTGCCAGCTCACCACTACGTCTCGCCGACACCATATATTTT. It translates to CASSPLRLADTIYF.

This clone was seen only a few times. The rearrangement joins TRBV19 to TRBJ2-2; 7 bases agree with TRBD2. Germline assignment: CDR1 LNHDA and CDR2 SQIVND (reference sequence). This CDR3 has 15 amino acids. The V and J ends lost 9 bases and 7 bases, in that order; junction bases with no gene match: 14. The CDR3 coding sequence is TGTGCCAGCAGCTCCCAGGGAGGGTTTGGCGGGGAGCTGTTTTTT. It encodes CASSSQGGFGGELFF.

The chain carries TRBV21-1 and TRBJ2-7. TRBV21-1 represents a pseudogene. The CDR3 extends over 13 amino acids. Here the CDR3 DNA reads TGTGCCAGCAGCAGCAAAAGGCAGCAACAGCGGTACTTC. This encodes CASSSKRQQQRYF.

The CDR3 nucleotides read TGTGCCAGTAGTTGGGGGAACTATGGCTACACCTTC. Amino acid sequence: CASSWGNYGYTF. The chain couples TRBV19 to TRBJ1-2; tentatively, D is TRBD1 (5 bases). Germline V lookup: CDR1 LNHDA, CDR2 SQIVND (reference sequence). The CDR3 spans 12 residues. Between the trimmed V and J ends, which lost 5 bases and 2 bases, there was a span of 6 bases.

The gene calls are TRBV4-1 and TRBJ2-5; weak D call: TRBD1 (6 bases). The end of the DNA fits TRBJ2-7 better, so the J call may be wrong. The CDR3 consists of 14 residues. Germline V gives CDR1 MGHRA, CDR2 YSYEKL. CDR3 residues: CASSQTGQNYEQYF. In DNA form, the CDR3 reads TGCGCCAGCAGCCAGACAGGACAGAACTACGAGCAGTACTTC.